Detailed here is one TCR beta chain. CDR1 is SQVTM, CDR2 ANQGSEA, per germline. This CDR3 is built from 18 residues. V was cut by 7 bases and J by 1 base, with 28 bases left in between. The data belong to a study of CD8 T cells in Susac syndrome. Roughly 0.45 to 1 ug RNA was reverse transcribed with random hexamers. TCRdb used MiXCR to reprocess the immunoSEQ multiplex PCR reads, holding one entry per CDR3 protein. The data hold some 200,000 distinct CDR3 sequences, with roughly nine tenths observed a single time. This receptor was taken from a human donor with Susac syndrome. The chain links TRBV29-1 to TRBJ1-1, with D uncertain. The specimen sequenced was CD4+ T cells from PBMCs. This CDR3 is CSAVGPRSTTLGNTEAFF. The CDR3 bases are TGCAGCGCAGTTGGCCCCCGCTCAACGACACTGGGGAACACTGAAGCTTTCTTT.